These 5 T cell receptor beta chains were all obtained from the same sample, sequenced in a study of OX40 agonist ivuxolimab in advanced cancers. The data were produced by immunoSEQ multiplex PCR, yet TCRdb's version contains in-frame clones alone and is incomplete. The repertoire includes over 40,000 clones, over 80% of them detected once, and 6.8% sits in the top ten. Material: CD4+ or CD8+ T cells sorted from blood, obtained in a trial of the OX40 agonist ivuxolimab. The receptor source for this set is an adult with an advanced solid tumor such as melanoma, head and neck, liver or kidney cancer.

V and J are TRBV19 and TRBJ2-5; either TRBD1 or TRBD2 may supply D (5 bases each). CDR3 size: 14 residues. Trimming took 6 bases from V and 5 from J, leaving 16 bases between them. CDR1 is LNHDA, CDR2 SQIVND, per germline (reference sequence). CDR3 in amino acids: CASRNKGEGETQYF. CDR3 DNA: TGTGCCAGTAGAAATAAGGGTGAGGGGGAGACCCAGTACTTC.

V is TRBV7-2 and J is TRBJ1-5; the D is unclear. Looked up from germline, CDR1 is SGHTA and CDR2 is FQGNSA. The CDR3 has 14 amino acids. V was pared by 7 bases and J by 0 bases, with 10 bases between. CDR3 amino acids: CASNSASSNQPQHF. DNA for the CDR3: TGTGCCAGCAACTCCGCCAGTAGCAATCAGCCCCAGCATTTT.

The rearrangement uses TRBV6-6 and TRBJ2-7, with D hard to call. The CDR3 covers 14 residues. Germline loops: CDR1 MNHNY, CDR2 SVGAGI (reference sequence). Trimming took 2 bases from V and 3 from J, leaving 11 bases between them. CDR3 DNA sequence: TGTGCCAGCAGTTACCCTACCAAGATCTACGAGCAGTACTTC. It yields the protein CASSYPTKIYEQYF.

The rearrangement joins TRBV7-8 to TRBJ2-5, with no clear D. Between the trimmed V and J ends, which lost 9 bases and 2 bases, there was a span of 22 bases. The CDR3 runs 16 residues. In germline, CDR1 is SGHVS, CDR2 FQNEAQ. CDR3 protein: CASGTLWAGDQETQYF. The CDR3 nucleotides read TGTGCCAGTGGCACCCTTTGGGCAGGAGATCAAGAGACCCAGTACTTC.

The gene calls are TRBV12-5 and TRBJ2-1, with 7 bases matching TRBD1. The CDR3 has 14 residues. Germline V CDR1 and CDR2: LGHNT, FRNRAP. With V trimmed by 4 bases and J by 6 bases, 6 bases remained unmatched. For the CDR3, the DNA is TGTGCTAGTGGTTCCGACAGGGACCGCAATGAGCAGTTCTTC. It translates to CASGSDRDRNEQFF.